This T cell receptor (beta chain) was captured by sequencing in a study of T-cell reconstitution after alpha-beta-depleted transplantation in children. Study results and limitations: T-cell counts and diversity at one year post-transplant came mainly from newly produced T cells. After transplant, high TCRbeta diversity at day 60 in some patients arose from surviving recipient T cells and thymic progenitors. In patients about two months after transplant, alpha-beta T cells reportedly arose from several hundred expanded graft clones.

Unique molecular identifiers were used in preparing the TCRbeta library. TCRdb re-called the PCR reads through MiXCR, storing one row per CDR3 protein. The data contain about 600,000 distinct CDR3 sequences, around 13% of them seen just once; the ten biggest clones take up around 2.2%. This CDR3 contains 19 residues. The V gene's germline CDR1 is DFQATT and CDR2 SNEGSKA (reference sequence). In regard to this clonotype: Its target is not known. The junction does not match germline at one end; this may be a read error.

J is TRBJ2-1 and V is TRBV20-1, with D tentatively TRBD2 (6 bases). The sample here was PBMCs, mostly from graft donor cells, taken 360 days after TCRalphabeta/CD19-depleted stem cell transplant. The sequence was obtained from a male patient younger than 18 who had a stem cell transplant for acute myeloid leukemia, so the T cells may come from the graft donor. Here the CDR3 DNA reads TGCTGTGCGCGAAACCCGAGGCACCCCGGGACTCCAACTTACAATGAGCAGTTCTTC. As protein: CCARNPRHPGTPTYNEQFF.